This TCR beta chain derives from a study of cytomegalovirus exposure and HLA in healthy donors. Study-level information: Sequencing of about 179 million T cells in an earlier analysis found some 100 million unique TCR beta sequences. General observations from the study: Some V segments, including TRBV6-2 and TRBV6-3, were excluded as indistinguishable. Analysis performed later found roughly 18,000 TCR beta sequences associated with HLA alleles at 0.05 false discovery rate.

Donors had nominal health at sampling but likely had unrecorded immune exposures. This clone is a singleton in its sample. Its antigen is not known. 60 Vbeta and 13 Jbeta primers were used in PCR. The protocol was immunoSEQ multiplex PCR, while the TCRdb copy is restricted to in-frame clones and leaves out a portion. The data contain some 160,000 clones, over 75% of them seen just once; the ten biggest clones take up about 1.8%. This CDR3 is built from 16 residues. Trimming removed 3 bases at V and 0 bases at J, with 12 bases between. The germline V gene has CDR1 LGHNA and CDR2 YNFKEQ. The sample was PBMCs. The gene calls are TRBV4-2 and TRBJ2-1; D might be TRBD2 (5 bases). The source of this sequence is a woman in her 30s in good health and CMV-seronegative. The CDR3: CASSHNSGSSYNEQFF. The CDR3 region has the DNA TGTGCCAGCAGCCACAACAGCGGAAGCTCCTACAATGAGCAGTTCTTC.